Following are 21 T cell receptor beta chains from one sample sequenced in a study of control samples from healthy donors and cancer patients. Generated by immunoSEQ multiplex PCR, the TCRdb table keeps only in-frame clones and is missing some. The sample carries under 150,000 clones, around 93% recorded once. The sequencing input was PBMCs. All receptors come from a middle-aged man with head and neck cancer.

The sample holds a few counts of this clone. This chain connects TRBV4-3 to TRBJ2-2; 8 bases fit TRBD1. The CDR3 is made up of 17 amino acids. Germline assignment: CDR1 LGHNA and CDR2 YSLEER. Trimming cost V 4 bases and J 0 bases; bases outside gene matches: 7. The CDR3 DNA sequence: TGCGCCAGCAGCCCGTGGACAGGGTGGGCGAACACCGGGGAGCTGTTTTTT. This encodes CASSPWTGWANTGELFF.

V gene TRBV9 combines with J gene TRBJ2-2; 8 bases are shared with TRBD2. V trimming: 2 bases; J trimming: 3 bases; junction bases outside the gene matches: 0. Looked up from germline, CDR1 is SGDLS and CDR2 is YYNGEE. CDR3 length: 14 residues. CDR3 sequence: CASSVGGDTGELFF. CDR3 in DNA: TGTGCCAGCAGCGTCGGGGGGGACACCGGGGAGCTGTTTTTT.

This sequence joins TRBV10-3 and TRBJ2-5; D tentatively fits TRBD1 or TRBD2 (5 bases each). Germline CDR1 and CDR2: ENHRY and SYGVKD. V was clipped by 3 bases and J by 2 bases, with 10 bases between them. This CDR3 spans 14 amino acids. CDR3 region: CAISDSGTQETQYF. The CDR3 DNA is TGTGCCATCAGTGACTCAGGGACGCAAGAGACCCAGTACTTC.

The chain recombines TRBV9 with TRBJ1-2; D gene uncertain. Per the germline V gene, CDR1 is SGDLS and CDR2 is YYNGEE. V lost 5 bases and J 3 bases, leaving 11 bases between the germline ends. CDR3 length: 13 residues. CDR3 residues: CASRPLRDYGYTF. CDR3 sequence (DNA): TGTGCCAGCAGACCCCTCAGAGACTATGGCTACACCTTC.

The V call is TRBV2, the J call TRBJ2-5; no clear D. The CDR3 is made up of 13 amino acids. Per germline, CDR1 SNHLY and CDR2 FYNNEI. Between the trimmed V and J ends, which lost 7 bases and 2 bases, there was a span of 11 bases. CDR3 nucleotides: TGTGCCAGCACGTCAGCGAATCAAGAGACCCAGTACTTC. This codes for CASTSANQETQYF.

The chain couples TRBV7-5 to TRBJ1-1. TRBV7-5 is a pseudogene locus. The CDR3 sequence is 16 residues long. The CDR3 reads CVRSLPTGAGGTEAFF. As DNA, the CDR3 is TGTGTCAGAAGCTTACCAACAGGGGCGGGGGGCACTGAAGCTTTCTTT.

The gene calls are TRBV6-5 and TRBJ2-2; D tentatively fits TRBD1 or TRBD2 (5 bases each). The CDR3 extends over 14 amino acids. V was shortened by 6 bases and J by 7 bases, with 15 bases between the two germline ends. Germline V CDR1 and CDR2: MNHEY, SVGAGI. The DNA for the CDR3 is TGTGCCAGCAGGGGACCAGGGAAGAGCGGGGAGCTGTTTTTT. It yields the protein CASRGPGKSGELFF.

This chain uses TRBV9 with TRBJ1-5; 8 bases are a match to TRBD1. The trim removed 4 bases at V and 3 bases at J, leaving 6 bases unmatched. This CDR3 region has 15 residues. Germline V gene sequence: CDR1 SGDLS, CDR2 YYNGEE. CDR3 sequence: CASSRGQGLNQPQHF. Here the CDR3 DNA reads TGTGCCAGCAGCCGCGGACAGGGTCTCAATCAGCCCCAGCATTTT.

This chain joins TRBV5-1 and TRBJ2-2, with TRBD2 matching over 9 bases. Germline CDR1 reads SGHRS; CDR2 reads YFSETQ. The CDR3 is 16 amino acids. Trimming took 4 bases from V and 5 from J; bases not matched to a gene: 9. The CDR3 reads CASSPSSGAYTGELFF. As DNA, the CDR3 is TGCGCCAGCAGCCCCTCTAGCGGGGCTTATACCGGGGAGCTGTTTTTT. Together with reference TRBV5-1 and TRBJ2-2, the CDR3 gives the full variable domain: KAGVTQTPRYLIKTRGQQVTLSCSPISGHRSVSWYQQTPGQGLQFLFEYFSETQRNKGNFPGRFSGRQFSNSRSEMNVSTLELGDSALYLCASSPSSGAYTGELFFGEGSRLTVL.

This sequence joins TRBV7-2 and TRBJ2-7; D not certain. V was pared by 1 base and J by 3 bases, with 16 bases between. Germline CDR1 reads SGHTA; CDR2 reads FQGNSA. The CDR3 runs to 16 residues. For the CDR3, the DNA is TGTGCCAGCAGCTTAGTCTCCGTTCGGCCCGGCTACGAGCAGTACTTC. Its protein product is CASSLVSVRPGYEQYF. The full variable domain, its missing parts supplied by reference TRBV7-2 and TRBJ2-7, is GAGVSQSPSNKVTEKGKDVELRCDPISGHTALYWYRQSLGQGLEFLIYFQGNSAPDKSGLPSDRFSAERTGGSVSTLTIQRTQQEDSAVYLCASSLVSVRPGYEQYFGPGTRLTVT.

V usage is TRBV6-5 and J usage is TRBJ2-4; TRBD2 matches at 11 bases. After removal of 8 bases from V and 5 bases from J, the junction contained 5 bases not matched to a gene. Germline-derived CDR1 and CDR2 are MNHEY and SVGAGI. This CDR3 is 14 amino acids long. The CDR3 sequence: CASVAGGRENIQYF. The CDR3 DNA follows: TGTGCCAGCGTAGCGGGGGGGCGGGAAAACATTCAGTACTTC.

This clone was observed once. In nucleotides, the CDR3 is TGTGCCAGCAGTTACAGCTCCCAGGGGGCGTCGGGCTACACCTTC. Its translation is CASSYSSQGASGYTF. V and J are TRBV6-2 or TRBV6-3 and TRBJ1-2; 8 nucleotides agree with TRBD1. Trimming cost V 2 bases and J 8 bases; bases outside gene matches: 10. Per germline, CDR1 MNHEY and CDR2 SVGEGT. This CDR3 is built from 15 residues.

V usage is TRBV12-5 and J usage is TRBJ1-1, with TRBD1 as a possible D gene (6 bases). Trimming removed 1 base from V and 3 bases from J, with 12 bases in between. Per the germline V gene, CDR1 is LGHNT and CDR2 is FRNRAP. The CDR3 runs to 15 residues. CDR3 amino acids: CASGLGRGAHTEAFF. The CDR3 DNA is TGTGCTAGTGGTTTGGGGCGGGGGGCCCACACTGAAGCTTTCTTT.

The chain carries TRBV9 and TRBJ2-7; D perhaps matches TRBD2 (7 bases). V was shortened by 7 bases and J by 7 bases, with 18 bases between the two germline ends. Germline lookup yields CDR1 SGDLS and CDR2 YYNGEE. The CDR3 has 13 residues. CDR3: CASGPAGAGEQYF. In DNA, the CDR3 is TGTGCCAGCGGCCCCGCGGGGGCGGGGGAGCAGTACTTC.

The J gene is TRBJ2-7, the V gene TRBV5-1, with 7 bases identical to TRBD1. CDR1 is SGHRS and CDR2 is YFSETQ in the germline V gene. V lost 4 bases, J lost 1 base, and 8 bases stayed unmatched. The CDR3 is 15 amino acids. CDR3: CASSRDRDPSYEQYF. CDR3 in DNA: TGCGCCAGCAGCCGCGACAGGGACCCTTCCTACGAGCAGTACTTC.

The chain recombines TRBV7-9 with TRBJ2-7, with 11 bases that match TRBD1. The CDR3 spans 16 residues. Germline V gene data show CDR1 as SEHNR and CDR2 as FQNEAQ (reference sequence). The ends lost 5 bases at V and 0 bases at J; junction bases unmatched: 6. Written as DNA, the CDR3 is TGTGCCAGCAGCCCACGGACAGGGGGCCTCTCCTACGAGCAGTACTTC. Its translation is CASSPRTGGLSYEQYF.

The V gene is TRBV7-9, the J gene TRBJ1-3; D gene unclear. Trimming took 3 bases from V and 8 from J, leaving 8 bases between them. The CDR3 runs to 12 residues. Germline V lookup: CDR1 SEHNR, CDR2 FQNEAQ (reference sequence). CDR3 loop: CASSLTLDTIYF. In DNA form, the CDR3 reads TGTGCCAGCAGCTTGACCCTCGACACCATATATTTT.

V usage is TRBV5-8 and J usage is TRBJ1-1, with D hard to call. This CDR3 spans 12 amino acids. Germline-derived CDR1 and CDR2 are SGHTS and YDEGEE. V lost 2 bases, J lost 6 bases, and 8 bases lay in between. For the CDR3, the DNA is TGTGCCAGCAGCTTCGAGGTAGCTGAAGCTTTCTTT. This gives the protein CASSFEVAEAFF.

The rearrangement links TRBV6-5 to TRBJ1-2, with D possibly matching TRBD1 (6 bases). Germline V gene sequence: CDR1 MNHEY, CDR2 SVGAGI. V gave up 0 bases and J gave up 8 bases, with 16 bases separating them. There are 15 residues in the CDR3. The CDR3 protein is CASSYSSQGSAGYTF. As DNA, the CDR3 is TGTGCCAGCAGTTACTCGTCACAGGGCTCGGCAGGCTACACCTTC.

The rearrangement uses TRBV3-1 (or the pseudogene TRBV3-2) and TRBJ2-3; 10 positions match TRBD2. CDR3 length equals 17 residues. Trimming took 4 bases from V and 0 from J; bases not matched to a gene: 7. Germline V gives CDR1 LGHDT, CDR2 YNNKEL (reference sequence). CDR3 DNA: TGTGCCAGCAGCCCCCCCCCTAGCGGGGGTAGCACAGATACGCAGTATTTT. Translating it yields CASSPPPSGGSTDTQYF.

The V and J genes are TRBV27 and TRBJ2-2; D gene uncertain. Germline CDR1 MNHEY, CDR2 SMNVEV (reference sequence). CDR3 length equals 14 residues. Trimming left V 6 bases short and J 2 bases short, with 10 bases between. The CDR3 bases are TGTGCCAGCAGAGAGCTCGCAAACACCGGGGAGCTGTTTTTT. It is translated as CASRELANTGELFF.